This section outlines one T cell receptor beta chain sequence together with its context. The sample comes from a study of blood T cell repertoires in COVID-19. Overall study context: Sources were T cells, B-cell-depleted T cells, or PBMCs; the material itself was cDNA or gDNA.

In the original workflow: Using reference gene primer amplification, nucleated cell counts were estimated. The table came from immunoSEQ multiplex PCR; TCRdb's copy has only in-frame clones and leaves some out. V and J calls and clone size are copied from that table; D and trimming were computed from the DNA. The sample carries about 64,000 clones, roughly 82% recorded once. V was trimmed by 2 bases and J by 0 bases, leaving 8 bases between them. The CDR3 consists of 15 residues. Germline lookup yields CDR1 SGHRS and CDR2 YFSETQ. The chain is built from TRBV5-1 and TRBJ1-4; no clear D gene. The sequenced sample was peripheral blood. This TCR came from a woman aged 55-69 years with acute or convalescent COVID-19. CDR3 in DNA: TGCGCCAGCAGCTTTTATGGCTCAACTAATGAAAAACTGTTTTTT. Translated: CASSFYGSTNEKLFF. Supplemented by reference TRBV5-1 and TRBJ1-4, the full variable domain reads KAGVTQTPRYLIKTRGQQVTLSCSPISGHRSVSWYQQTPGQGLQFLFEYFSETQRNKGNFPGRFSGRQFSNSRSEMNVSTLELGDSALYLCASSFYGSTNEKLFFGSGTQLSVL.